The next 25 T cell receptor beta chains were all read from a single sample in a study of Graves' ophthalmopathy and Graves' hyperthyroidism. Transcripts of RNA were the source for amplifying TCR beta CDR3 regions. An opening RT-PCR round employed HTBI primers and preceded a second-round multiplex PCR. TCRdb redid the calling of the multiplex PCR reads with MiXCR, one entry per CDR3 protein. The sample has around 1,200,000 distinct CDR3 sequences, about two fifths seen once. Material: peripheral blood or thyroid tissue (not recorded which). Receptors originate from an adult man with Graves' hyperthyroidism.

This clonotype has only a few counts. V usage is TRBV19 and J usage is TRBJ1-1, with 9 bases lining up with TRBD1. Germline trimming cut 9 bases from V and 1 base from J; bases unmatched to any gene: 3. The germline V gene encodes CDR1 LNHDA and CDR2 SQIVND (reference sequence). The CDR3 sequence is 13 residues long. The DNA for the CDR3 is TGTGCCAGCGGGACAGGGTCGAACACTGAAGCTTTCTTT. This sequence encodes CASGTGSNTEAFF.

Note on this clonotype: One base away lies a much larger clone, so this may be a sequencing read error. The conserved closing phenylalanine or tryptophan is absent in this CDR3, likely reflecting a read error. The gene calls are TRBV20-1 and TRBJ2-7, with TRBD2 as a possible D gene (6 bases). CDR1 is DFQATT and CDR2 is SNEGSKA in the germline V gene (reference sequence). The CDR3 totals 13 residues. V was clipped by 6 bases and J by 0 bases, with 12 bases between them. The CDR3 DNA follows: TGCAGTGCCCCCCGGCGGGGCTCCTACGAGCAGTACTGC. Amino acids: CSAPRRGSYEQYC.

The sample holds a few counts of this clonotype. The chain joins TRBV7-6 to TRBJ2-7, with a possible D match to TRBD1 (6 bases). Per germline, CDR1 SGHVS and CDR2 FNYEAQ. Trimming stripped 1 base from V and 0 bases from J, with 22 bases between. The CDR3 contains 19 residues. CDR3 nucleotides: TGTGCCAGCAGCTTAGGTGGTGTTGAGCAGGGGAAAGCCTCCTACGAGCAGTACTTC. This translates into CASSLGGVEQGKASYEQYF. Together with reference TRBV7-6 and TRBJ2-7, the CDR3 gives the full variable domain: GAGVSQSPRYKVTKRGQDVALRCDPISGHVSLYWYRQALGQGPEFLTYFNYEAQQDKSGLPNDRFSAERPEGSISTLTIQRTEQRDSAMYRCASSLGGVEQGKASYEQYFGPGTRLTVT.

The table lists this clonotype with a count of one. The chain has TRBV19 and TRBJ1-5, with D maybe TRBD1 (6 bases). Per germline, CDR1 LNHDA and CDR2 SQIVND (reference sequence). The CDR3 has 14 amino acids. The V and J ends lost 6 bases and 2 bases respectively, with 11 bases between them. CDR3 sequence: CASSLTGRNQPQHF. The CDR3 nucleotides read TGTGCCAGTAGCCTAACAGGGCGCAATCAGCCCCAGCATTTT.

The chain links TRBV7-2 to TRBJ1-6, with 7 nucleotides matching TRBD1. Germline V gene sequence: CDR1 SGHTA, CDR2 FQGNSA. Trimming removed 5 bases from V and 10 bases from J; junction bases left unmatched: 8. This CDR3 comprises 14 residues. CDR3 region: CASSTTQGRSPLHF. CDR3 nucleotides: TGTGCCAGCAGCACCACACAGGGGAGGTCACCCCTCCACTTT.

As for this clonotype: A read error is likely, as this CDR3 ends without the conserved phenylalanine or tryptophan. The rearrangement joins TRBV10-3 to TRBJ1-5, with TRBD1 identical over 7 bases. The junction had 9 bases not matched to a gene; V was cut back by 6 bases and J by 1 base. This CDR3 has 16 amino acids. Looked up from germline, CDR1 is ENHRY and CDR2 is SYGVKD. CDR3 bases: TGTGCCATCAGCGACACCGAACAGGGGAGCAATCAGCCCCAGCATTCT. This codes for CAISDTEQGSNQPQHS.

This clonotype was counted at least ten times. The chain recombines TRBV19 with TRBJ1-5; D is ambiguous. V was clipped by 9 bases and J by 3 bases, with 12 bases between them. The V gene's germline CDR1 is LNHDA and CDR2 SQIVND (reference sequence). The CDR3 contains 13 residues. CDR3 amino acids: CASHSGYNQPQHF. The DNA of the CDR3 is TGTGCCAGCCACTCGGGGTACAATCAGCCCCAGCATTTT. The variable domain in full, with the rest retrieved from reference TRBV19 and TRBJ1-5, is DGGITQSPKYLFRKEGQNVTLSCEQNLNHDAMYWYRQDPGQGLRLIYYSQIVNDFQKGDIAEGYSVSREKKESFPLTVTSAQKNPTAFYLCASHSGYNQPQHFGDGTRLSIL.

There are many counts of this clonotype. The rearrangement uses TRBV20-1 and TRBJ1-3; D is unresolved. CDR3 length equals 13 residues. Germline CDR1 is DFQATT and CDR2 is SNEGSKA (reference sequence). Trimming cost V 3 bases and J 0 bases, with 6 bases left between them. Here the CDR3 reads CSASRGSGNTIYF. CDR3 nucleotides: TGCAGTGCTAGTCGCGGCTCTGGAAACACCATATATTTT.

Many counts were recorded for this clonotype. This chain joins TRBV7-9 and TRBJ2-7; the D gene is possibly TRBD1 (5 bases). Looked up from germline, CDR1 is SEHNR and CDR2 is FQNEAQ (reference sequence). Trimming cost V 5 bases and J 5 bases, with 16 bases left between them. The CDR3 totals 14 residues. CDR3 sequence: CASSPTRDRNEQYF. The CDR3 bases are TGTGCCAGCAGCCCGACCAGGGATCGGAACGAGCAGTACTTC.

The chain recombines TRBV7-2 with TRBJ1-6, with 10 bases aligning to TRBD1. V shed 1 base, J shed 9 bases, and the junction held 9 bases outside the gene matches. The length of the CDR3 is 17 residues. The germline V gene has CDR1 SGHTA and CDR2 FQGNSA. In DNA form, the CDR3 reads TGTGCCAGCAGCTTAGTGGCGGCGGGACAGGGGTTTTCACCCCTCCACTTT. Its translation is CASSLVAAGQGFSPLHF.

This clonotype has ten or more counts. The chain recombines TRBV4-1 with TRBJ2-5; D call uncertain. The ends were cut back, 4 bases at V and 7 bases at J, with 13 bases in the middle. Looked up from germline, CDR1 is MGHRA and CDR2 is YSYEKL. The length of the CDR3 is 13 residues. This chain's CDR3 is CASSPTIVGTQYF. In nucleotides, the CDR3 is TGCGCCAGCAGCCCGACGATAGTGGGGACCCAGTACTTC.

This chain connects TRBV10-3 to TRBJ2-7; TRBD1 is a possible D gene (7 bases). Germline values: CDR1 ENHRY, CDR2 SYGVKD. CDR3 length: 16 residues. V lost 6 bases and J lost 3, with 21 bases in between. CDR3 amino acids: CAISDNDREVLYEQYF. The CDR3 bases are TGTGCCATCAGCGATAACGACAGGGAGGTTCTCTACGAGCAGTACTTC.

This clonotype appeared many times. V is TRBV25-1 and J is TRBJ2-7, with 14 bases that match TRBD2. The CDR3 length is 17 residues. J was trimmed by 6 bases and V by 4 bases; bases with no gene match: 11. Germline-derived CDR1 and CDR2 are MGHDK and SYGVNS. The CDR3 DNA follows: TGTGCCAGCAGTGGACATACCGGGACTAGCGGGAGTAGCGAGCAGTACTTC. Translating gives CASSGHTGTSGSSEQYF.

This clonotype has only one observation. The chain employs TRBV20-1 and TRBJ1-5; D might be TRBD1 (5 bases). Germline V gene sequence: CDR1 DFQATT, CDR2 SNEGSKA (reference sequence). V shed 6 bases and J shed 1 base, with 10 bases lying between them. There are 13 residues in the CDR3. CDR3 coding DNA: TGCAGTGCGGAACGGGACAGCAATCAGCCCCAGCATTTT. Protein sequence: CSAERDSNQPQHF.

CDR3 bases: TGTGCCAGCAGCTTAGCGAGGGACAGGGGCCACGAATACGAGCAGTACTTC. Translated, it gives CASSLARDRGHEYEQYF. The chain joins TRBV7-2 to TRBJ2-7, with 10 positions matching TRBD1. The ends lost 0 bases at V and 4 bases at J; junction bases unmatched: 9. The CDR3 has 17 amino acids. Germline loops: CDR1 SGHTA, CDR2 FQGNSA. The full variable domain, rest sourced from reference TRBV7-2 and TRBJ2-7, is GAGVSQSPSNKVTEKGKDVELRCDPISGHTALYWYRQSLGQGLEFLIYFQGNSAPDKSGLPSDRFSAERTGGSVSTLTIQRTQQEDSAVYLCASSLARDRGHEYEQYFGPGTRLTVT.

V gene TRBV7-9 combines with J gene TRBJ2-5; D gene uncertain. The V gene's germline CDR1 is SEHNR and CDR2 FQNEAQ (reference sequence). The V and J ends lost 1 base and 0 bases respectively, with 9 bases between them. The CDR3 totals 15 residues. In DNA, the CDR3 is TGTGCCAGCAGCTTAGGGTTTGGGGACCAAGAGACCCAGTACTTC. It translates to CASSLGFGDQETQYF.

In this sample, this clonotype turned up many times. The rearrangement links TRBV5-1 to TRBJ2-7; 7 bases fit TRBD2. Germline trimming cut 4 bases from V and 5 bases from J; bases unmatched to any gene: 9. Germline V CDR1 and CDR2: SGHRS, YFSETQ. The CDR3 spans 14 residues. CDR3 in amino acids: CASSRAGGSHEQYF. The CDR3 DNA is TGCGCCAGCAGCCGAGCCGGGGGGTCCCACGAGCAGTACTTC.

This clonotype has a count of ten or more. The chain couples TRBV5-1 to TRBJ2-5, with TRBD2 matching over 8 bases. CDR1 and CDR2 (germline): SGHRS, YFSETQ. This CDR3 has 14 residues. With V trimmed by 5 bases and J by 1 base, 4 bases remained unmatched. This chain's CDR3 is CASRDTSGQETQYF. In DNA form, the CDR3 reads TGCGCCAGCAGGGATACTAGCGGCCAAGAGACCCAGTACTTC.

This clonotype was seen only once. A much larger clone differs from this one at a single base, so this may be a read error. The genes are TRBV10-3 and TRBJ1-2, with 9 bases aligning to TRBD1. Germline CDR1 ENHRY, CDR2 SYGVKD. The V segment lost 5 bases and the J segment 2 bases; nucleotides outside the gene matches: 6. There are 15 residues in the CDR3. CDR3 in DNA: TGTGCCATCAGTAGGGCGACAGGGGGAAACTATGGCTACACCTTC. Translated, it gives CAISRATGGNYGYTF.

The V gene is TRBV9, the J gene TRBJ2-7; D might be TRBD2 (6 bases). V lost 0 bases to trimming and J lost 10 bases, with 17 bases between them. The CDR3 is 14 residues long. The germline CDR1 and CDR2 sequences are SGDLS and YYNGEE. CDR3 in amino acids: CASSVATTSSIQYF. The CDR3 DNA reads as TGTGCCAGCAGCGTAGCTACGACTAGTTCGATCCAGTACTTC.

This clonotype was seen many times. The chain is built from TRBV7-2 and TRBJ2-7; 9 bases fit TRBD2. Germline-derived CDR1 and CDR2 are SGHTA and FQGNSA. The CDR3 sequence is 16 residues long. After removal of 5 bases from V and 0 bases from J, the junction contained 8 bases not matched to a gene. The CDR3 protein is CASSPWTSVSSYEQYF. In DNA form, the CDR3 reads TGTGCCAGCAGCCCGTGGACTAGCGTAAGCTCCTACGAGCAGTACTTC.

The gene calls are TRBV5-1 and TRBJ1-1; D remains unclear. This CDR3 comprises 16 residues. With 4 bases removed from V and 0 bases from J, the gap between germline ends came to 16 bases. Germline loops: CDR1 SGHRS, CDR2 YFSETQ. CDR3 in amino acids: CASSGNEDLMNTEAFF. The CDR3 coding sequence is TGCGCCAGCAGCGGAAATGAAGACCTCATGAACACTGAAGCTTTCTTT. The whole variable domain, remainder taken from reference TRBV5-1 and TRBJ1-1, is KAGVTQTPRYLIKTRGQQVTLSCSPISGHRSVSWYQQTPGQGLQFLFEYFSETQRNKGNFPGRFSGRQFSNSRSEMNVSTLELGDSALYLCASSGNEDLMNTEAFFGQGTRLTVV.

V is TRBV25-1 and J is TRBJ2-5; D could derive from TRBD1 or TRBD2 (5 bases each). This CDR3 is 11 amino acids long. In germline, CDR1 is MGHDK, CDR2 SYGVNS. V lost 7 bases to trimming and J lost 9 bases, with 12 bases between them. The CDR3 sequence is CASTPRDAQYF. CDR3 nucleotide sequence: TGTGCCAGCACCCCTCGGGACGCCCAGTACTTC.

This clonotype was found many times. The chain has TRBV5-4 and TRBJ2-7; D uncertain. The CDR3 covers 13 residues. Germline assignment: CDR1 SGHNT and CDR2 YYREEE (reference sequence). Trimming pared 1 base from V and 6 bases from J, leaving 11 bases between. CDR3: CASSLHVSGEQYF. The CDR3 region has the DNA TGTGCCAGCAGCTTGCACGTCTCGGGCGAGCAGTACTTC.

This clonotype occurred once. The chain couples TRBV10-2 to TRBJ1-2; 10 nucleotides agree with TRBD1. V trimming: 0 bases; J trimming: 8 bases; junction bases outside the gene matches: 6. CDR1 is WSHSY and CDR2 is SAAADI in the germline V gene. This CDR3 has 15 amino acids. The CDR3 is CASSESGDRGVGYTF. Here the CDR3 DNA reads TGCGCCAGCAGTGAGTCGGGGGACAGGGGAGTCGGCTACACCTTC.